The 10 T cell receptor beta chains below all came from one sample that was sequenced in a study of cytomegalovirus exposure and HLA in healthy donors. Primers: 60 Vbeta forward and 13 Jbeta reverse. Clones were sequenced by immunoSEQ multiplex PCR, and TCRdb holds only the in-frame ones, with some missing. The sample yields approximately 170,000 clones, around 67% seen once. The specimen sequenced was PBMCs. Receptors originate from a woman aged 25 to 39 in good health and CMV-seropositive.

The chain has TRBV10-3 and TRBJ1-2; tentative D call: TRBD1 (6 bases). The V and J ends lost 2 bases and 6 bases respectively, with 10 bases between them. Per germline, CDR1 ENHRY and CDR2 SYGVKD. The CDR3 has 13 amino acids. CDR3: CAISETNRDGYTF. CDR3 bases: TGTGCCATCAGTGAGACGAACAGGGATGGCTACACCTTC.

This clone is a singleton in its sample. The CDR3 region is CASSESKLGSWEGYTF. The CDR3 nucleotides are TGCGCCAGCAGTGAGTCGAAGCTGGGGTCCTGGGAGGGCTACACCTTC. The V gene is TRBV10-1, the J gene TRBJ1-2; D not resolved. CDR1 WNHNN and CDR2 SYGVQD come from the germline V gene (reference sequence). The CDR3 covers 16 residues. Trimming cost V 0 bases and J 8 bases, with 19 bases left between them.

The chain combines TRBV5-4 with TRBJ2-5; possible D gene TRBD1, 5 bases. CDR1 is SGHNT, CDR2 YYREEE, per germline (reference sequence). The V end was cut by 0 bases, the J end by 8 bases, with 20 bases between. This CDR3 is 16 amino acids long. CDR3 region: CASSLAATATRETQYF. The CDR3 DNA sequence: TGTGCCAGCAGCTTGGCAGCGACAGCGACAAGAGAAACCCAGTACTTC.

V is TRBV4-1 and J is TRBJ2-5; 8 bases agree with TRBD1. TRBJ2-7 matches the DNA end more closely, so the J call is doubtful. This CDR3 is 15 amino acids long. The V gene's germline CDR1 is MGHRA and CDR2 YSYEKL. As DNA, the CDR3 is TGCGCCAGCAGCCAGGATCGGACAGGGAACTACGAGCAGTACTTC. Protein sequence: CASSQDRTGNYEQYF.

The CDR3: CASSLYTEGGYEQYF. As DNA, the CDR3 is TGTGCCAGCAGCTTGTATACGGAGGGGGGGTACGAGCAGTACTTC. The J gene is TRBJ2-7, the V gene TRBV5-5, with a weak D call TRBD2 (7 bases). V was shortened by 1 base and J by 4 bases, with 15 bases between the two germline ends. The germline gives CDR1 SGHKS, CDR2 YYEKEE (reference sequence). The CDR3 covers 15 residues. Together with reference TRBV5-5 and TRBJ2-7, the CDR3 gives the full variable domain: DAGVTQSPTHLIKTRGQQVTLRCSPISGHKSVSWYQQVLGQGPQFIFQYYEKEERGRGNFPDRFSARQFPNYSSELNVNALLLGDSALYLCASSLYTEGGYEQYFGPGTRLTVT.

This chain links TRBV29-1 with TRBJ2-1; 13 positions agree with TRBD2. The CDR3 has 14 amino acids. Germline V gives CDR1 SQVTM, CDR2 ANQGSEA. V shed 3 bases and J 9 bases; nucleotides not matched to a gene: 5. CDR3 sequence reads: CSVEGTSGNSEQFF. CDR3 DNA: TGCAGCGTTGAGGGGACTAGCGGGAATAGTGAGCAGTTCTTC.

V and J are TRBV6-5 and TRBJ1-2; 7 bases agree with TRBD1. The CDR3 loop spans 13 amino acids. The germline gives CDR1 MNHEY, CDR2 SVGAGI. V dropped 5 bases and J dropped 4; count of bases not matched to a gene: 4. The CDR3 DNA reads TGTGCCAGCAGTCGGACAGGTAGCTATGGCTACACCTTC. It translates to CASSRTGSYGYTF.

The table lists this clone with a count of one. This sequence joins TRBV25-1 and TRBJ2-1, with 14 bases fitting TRBD2. J gave up 4 bases and V 4 bases, and 6 bases lay outside the gene matches. In germline, CDR1 is MGHDK, CDR2 SYGVNS. CDR3 length equals 17 residues. CDR3 sequence: CASSGRLAGGPYNEQFF. CDR3 sequence (DNA): TGTGCCAGCAGTGGTAGACTAGCGGGAGGGCCTTACAATGAGCAGTTCTTC. Full variable domain (missing parts from reference TRBV25-1 and TRBJ2-1): EADIYQTPRYLVIGTGKKITLECSQTMGHDKMYWYQQDPGMELHLIHYSYGVNSTEKGDLSSESTVSRIRTEHFPLTLESARPSHTSQYLCASSGRLAGGPYNEQFFGPGTRLTVL.

This clone was found a few times. The rearrangement links TRBV27 to TRBJ2-2; D is ambiguous. The ends were cut back, 3 bases at V and 5 bases at J, with 7 bases in the middle. This CDR3 has 13 amino acids. In germline, CDR1 is MNHEY, CDR2 SMNVEV (reference sequence). The CDR3 DNA follows: TGTGCCAGCAGTTTTGGCCAAACCGGGGAGCTGTTTTTT. Encoded protein: CASSFGQTGELFF.

J is TRBJ1-5 and V is TRBV19; D possibly corresponds to TRBD1 (5 bases). Trimming removed 3 bases from V and 0 bases from J, with 9 bases in between. Per germline, CDR1 LNHDA and CDR2 SQIVND (reference sequence). The CDR3 is made up of 15 amino acids. In DNA form, the CDR3 reads TGTGCCAGTAGTATTGGGGGGTATAGCAATCAGCCCCAGCATTTT. Protein: CASSIGGYSNQPQHF.